This T cell receptor beta chain is from a study of shared clonotypes between healthy human individuals (dated by TCRdb to the early 2020s). Turning to the overall study: A few men and a couple of women, aged 18 to 49 years, made up the cohort. Per donor, three plates each were used for CD4 naive and CD4 memory, two for CD8 naive, and one for CD8 memory. To estimate repertoire size and how much clonotypes are shared between individuals, the study performed deep sequencing of blood TCR repertoires from roughly five healthy adults. To increase sequencing depth and limit assay-specific biases, TCR repertoire library preparation and sequencing were carried out by different laboratories using diverse techniques. Between about 0.85 and 9.5 billion PBMCs per donor were obtained by leukapheresis. The paper as a whole reports these results and caveats: When several donors were compared, the shared fraction of clonotypes was around 5.1% for naive CD4, over 3% for naive CD8, 2.3% for memory CD4, and under 0.5% for memory CD8. Sampling was restricted to blood, and TCR repertoires in tissues likely differ from the TCR repertoires found in blood. Naive subsets generally had larger estimated clonotype richness than memory subsets. Compared with non-shared clonotypes, clonotypes shared by all four sorted-subset donors had higher generation probabilities. The genetic and exposure-history diversity represented was limited by the small number of donors. Pairwise subsampling led to the expectation that sequencing depth would affect the degree of clonotype sharing among donors. Rarefaction of sorted-subset datasets indicated incomplete sequencing despite the large sequencing depth.

From cysteine to phenylalanine, the CDR3 is 13 amino acids long. Of the read, only the CDR3 DNA is kept; its 39 bases are in frame from base 1. V is pared back by 3 bases and J by 5 bases, with 11 bases lying between the germline termini. The germline V gene supplies CDR1 SQVTM and CDR2 ANQGSEA. Using the deep immunoSEQ assay, multiplex PCR amplified TCR CDR3 regions from genomic DNA. For each cell subset, the extracted genomic DNA was distributed evenly across all wells of several immunoSEQ 96-well plates, and each plate served as one replicate. Each replicate PCR for sorted subsets received 200 ng genomic DNA, equal to some 32,000 T cell genomes. The purified libraries were quantified using a Qubit 3.0 fluorometer, sized with a Bioanalyzer 2100, and then quantified again using the KAPA Library Quantification kit. Every immunoSEQ 96-well plate was sequenced on a dedicated single-read 150-cycle Illumina NextSeq 550 flow cell. The study's processing was this. The immunoSEQ output contained only junctional sequences without quality scores, so filtering could not match that applied to full-length reads. To assign V/J genes and CDR3, sequences were annotated using PyIR, a Python wrapper for IgBLAST v1.9, with IMGT germline references. Reads with weak V/J assignments (E-value above 1e-6), missing CDR3, stop codons, out-of-frame junctions, or ambiguous translated residues were removed. V3J clonotypes were defined by identical inferred V gene, J gene, and CDR3 amino acid sequence. Percentage overlap between repertoires was calculated by dividing the number of shared unique clonotypes by the size of the smaller repertoire. Three approaches were used to assess repertoire richness: RTK rarefaction, the Chao1 estimator, and Recon v2.1 estimates of unobserved clonotypes. Generation probabilities were computed with OLGA for all TCRbeta clonotypes obtained by the gDNA method from a handful of donors. TCRdb holds this immuneACCESS table with in-frame rearrangements only. Some clones are missing; in checked studies, unresolved V genes explain under half, and the rest has no known cause. V and J calls plus clone size are reproduced from that table; the DNA served to infer D and trimming. The sample table holds some 2,400,000 clones, of which 90% to 96% were seen once. The top ten clones comprise more than 0.1% of the sample.

The donors were healthy, HIV-negative adults with no recently reported acute infections or vaccinations. All donors were Caucasian adults living in Nashville, Tennessee, USA. CD4+ T cells were enriched by magnetic negative selection; naive cells were then positively selected on CD45RA, and the negative fraction formed the memory subset. Blood was collected by leukapheresis, and PBMCs were isolated by Ficoll-Histopaque density gradient centrifugation and then cryopreserved in liquid nitrogen vapor phase. Analytical flow cytometry was used to check the purity and quantity of each magnetically sorted T cell population. From each sorted fraction, genomic DNA was isolated and quantified by UV absorbance on a Nanodrop 2000c. This clone was seen a single time. The specificity of this receptor is unknown. There are no base qualities to consult, and no much larger clone falls within one base.

The rearrangement joined TRBV29-1 to TRBJ2-1; the D gene is possibly TRBD1, with 5 bases matching. The origin of this receptor is a man aged 18 to 30 in good health. Input material: naive CD4+ T cells sorted from blood. The cell subset or site tag for this specimen amounts to: CD45RA+ positively selected. CDR3 protein: CSVELGRDNEQFF. The nucleotides are TGCAGCGTTGAGCTTGGCAGGGACAATGAGCAGTTCTTC.